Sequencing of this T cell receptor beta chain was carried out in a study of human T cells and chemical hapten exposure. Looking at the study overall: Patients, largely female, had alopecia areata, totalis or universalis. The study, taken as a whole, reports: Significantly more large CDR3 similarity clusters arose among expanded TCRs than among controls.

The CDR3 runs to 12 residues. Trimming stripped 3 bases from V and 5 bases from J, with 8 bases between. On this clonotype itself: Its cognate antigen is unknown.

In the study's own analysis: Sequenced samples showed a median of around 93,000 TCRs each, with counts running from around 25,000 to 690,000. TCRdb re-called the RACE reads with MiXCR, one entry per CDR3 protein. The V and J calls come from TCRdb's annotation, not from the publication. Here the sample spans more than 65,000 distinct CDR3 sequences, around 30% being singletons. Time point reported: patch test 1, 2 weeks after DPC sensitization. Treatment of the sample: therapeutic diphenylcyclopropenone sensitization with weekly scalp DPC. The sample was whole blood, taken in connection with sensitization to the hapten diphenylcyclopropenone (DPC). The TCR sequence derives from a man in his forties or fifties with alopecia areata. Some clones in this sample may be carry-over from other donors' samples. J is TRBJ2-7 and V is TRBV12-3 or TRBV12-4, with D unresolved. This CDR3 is CASSFSRNEQYF. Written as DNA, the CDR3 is TGTGCCAGCAGTTTTTCCCGGAACGAGCAGTACTTC.